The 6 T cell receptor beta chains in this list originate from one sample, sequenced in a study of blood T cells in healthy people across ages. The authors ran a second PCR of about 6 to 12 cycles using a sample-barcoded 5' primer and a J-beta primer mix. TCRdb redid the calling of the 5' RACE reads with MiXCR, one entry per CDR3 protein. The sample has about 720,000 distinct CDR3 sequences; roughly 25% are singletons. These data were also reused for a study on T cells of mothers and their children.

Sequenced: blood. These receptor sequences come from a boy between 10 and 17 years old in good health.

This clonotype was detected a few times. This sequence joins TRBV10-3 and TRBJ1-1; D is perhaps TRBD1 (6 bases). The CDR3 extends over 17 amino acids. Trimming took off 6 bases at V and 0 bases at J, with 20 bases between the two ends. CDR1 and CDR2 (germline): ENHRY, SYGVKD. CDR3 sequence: CAIRKDLGQGMNTEAFF. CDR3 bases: TGTGCCATCAGGAAGGACCTGGGTCAGGGGATGAACACTGAAGCTTTCTTT.

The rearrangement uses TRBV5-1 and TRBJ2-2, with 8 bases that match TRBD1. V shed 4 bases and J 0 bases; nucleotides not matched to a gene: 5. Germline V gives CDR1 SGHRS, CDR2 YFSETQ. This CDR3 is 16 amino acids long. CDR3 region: CASSPGQGPNTGELFF. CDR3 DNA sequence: TGCGCCAGCAGCCCAGGACAGGGTCCGAACACCGGGGAGCTGTTTTTT.

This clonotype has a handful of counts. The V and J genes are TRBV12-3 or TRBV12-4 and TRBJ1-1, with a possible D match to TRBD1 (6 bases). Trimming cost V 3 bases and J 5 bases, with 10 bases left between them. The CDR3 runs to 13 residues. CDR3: CASSFEGGTEAFF. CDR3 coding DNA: TGTGCCAGCAGTTTTGAGGGGGGTACTGAAGCTTTCTTT.

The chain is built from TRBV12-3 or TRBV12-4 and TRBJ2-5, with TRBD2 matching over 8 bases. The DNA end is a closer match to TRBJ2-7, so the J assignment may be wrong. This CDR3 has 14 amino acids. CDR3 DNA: TGTGCCAGCACCTCCAGCGGGAGCTCCTACGAGCAGTACTTC. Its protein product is CASTSSGSSYEQYF.

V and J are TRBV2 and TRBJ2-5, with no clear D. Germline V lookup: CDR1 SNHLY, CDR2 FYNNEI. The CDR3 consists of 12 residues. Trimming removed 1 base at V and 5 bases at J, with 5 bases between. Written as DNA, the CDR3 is TGTGCCAGCAGTGAAGTTATCGAGACCCAGTACTTC. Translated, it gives CASSEVIETQYF.

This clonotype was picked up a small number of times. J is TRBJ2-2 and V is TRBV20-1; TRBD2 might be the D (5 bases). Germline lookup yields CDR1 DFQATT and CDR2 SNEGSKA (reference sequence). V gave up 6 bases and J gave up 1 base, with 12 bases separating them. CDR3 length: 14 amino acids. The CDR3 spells CSARSSGNTGELFF. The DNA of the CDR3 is TGCAGTGCCAGGTCCAGCGGGAACACCGGGGAGCTGTTTTTT.